This entry lists 2 T cell receptor beta chains sequenced from one sample in a study of blood T cell repertoires in COVID-19. Produced via immunoSEQ multiplex PCR; TCRdb's table is partial and in-frame only. Of 150,000 or so clones listed, around four fifths are singletons. Sequences were obtained from peripheral blood. These receptors originate from a woman between 40 and 55 years old with active or convalescent COVID-19.

This clone was detected only a few times. This chain links TRBV5-6 with TRBJ2-7; the D is unclear. The V gene lost 4 bases and the J gene lost 6 bases, with 11 bases spanning the gap. Germline V gene lookup returns CDR1 SGHDT and CDR2 YYEEEE. This CDR3 has 12 amino acids. The CDR3 sequence is CASSPPRTEQYF. CDR3 in DNA: TGTGCCAGCAGCCCACCCAGAACCGAGCAGTACTTC.

The chain combines TRBV19 with TRBJ2-7; possible D gene TRBD1, 6 bases. This CDR3 has 17 residues. V gave up 3 bases and J gave up 1 base, with 19 bases separating them. Germline CDR1 reads LNHDA; CDR2 reads SQIVND (reference sequence). The DNA for the CDR3 is TGTGCCAGTAGTATGGGCAGGGGAACACCCTGGTCCTACGAGCAGTACTTC. Its protein product is CASSMGRGTPWSYEQYF.